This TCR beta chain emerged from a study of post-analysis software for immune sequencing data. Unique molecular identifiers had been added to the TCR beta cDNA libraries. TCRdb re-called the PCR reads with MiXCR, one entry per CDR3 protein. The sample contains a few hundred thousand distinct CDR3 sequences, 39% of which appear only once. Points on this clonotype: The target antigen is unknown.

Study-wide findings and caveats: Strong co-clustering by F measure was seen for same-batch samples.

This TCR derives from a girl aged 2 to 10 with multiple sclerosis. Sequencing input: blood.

CDR3 protein: CASSAPGQGNYGYTF. As DNA, the CDR3 is TGTGCCAGCAGCGCCCCGGGACAGGGTAACTATGGCTACACCTTC. The chain is built from TRBV28 and TRBJ1-2; TRBD1 agrees at 9 bases. Germline loops: CDR1 MDHEN, CDR2 SYDVKM. Trimming removed 6 bases from V and 1 base from J; junction bases left unmatched: 6. The CDR3 is made up of 15 amino acids.